These 32 T cell receptor beta chains were sequenced from one sample in a study of T cell repertoires in cytomegalovirus infection. TCRdb processed the reads anew with MiXCR; each CDR3 protein has one entry. Of around 310,000 distinct CDR3 sequences listed, roughly 15% are singletons. The sample consisted of PBMCs. The receptors here all came from a human donor in good health (CMV status not recorded). Some clones in this sample may be carry-over from other donors' samples.

This clonotype appeared a few times. This chain connects TRBV6-5 to TRBJ1-1; weak D call: TRBD1 (5 bases). CDR1 and CDR2 (germline): MNHEY, SVGAGI. Trimming stripped 6 bases from V and 2 bases from J, with 13 bases between. The CDR3 is 14 residues long. The chain's CDR3 is CASRPGRLNTEAFF. CDR3 DNA sequence: TGTGCCAGCAGACCGGGACGCCTCAACACTGAAGCTTTCTTT.

At least ten counts were recorded for this clonotype. This chain connects TRBV6-2 or TRBV6-3 to TRBJ2-1, with D tentatively TRBD2 (7 bases). This CDR3 is built from 15 residues. Germline lookup yields CDR1 MNHEY and CDR2 SVGEGT. Trimming cost V 2 bases and J 8 bases, with 16 bases left between them. CDR3 amino acids: CASSYGGGAIDEQFF. CDR3 nucleotides: TGTGCCAGCAGTTACGGTGGGGGGGCCATCGATGAGCAGTTCTTC.

The chain joins TRBV2 to TRBJ2-1, with D unclear. Trimming removed 5 bases at V and 2 bases at J, with 10 bases between. The CDR3 extends over 14 amino acids. Germline CDR1 SNHLY, CDR2 FYNNEI. This CDR3 is CASSQDVPYNEQFF. The CDR3 bases are TGTGCCAGCAGTCAGGACGTCCCCTACAATGAGCAGTTCTTC.

This clonotype was recorded a few times. The V call is TRBV3-1, the J call TRBJ2-7; D ambiguous. V dropped 1 base and J dropped 7 bases, with 11 bases sitting between them. Germline V gene data show CDR1 as LGHDT and CDR2 as YNNKEL (reference sequence). The CDR3 covers 13 residues. CDR3 amino acids: CASSQAVLREQYF. The DNA of the CDR3 is TGTGCCAGCAGCCAAGCGGTACTAAGGGAGCAGTACTTC.

The rearrangement uses TRBV20-1 and TRBJ2-1; 9 bases agree with TRBD2. V shed 5 bases, J shed 2 bases, and the junction held 7 bases outside the gene matches. Germline V gene sequence: CDR1 DFQATT, CDR2 SNEGSKA (reference sequence). This CDR3 is built from 15 residues. The CDR3 is CSAGRSGGPYNEQFF. The CDR3 nucleotides read TGCAGTGCTGGACGTAGCGGGGGCCCCTACAATGAGCAGTTCTTC.

This clonotype was counted a few times. The rearrangement joins TRBV3-1 to TRBJ1-1, with D hard to call. This CDR3 spans 11 amino acids. The germline V gene encodes CDR1 LGHDT and CDR2 YNNKEL (reference sequence). The germline V and J ends were trimmed by 8 bases and 3 bases, with 7 bases remaining between them. The CDR3 DNA reads as TGTGCCAGCGCGGGATACACTGAAGCTTTCTTT. It is translated as CASAGYTEAFF.

This sequence joins TRBV20-1 and TRBJ2-7, with D possibly called TRBD1 or TRBD2 (6 bases each). The CDR3 extends over 15 amino acids. CDR1 is DFQATT, CDR2 SNEGSKA, per germline (reference sequence). V gave up 3 bases and J gave up 3 bases, with 18 bases separating them. CDR3 region: CSASPSGAGSYEQYF. The CDR3 region has the DNA TGCAGTGCTAGCCCCTCGGGGGCGGGGAGCTACGAGCAGTACTTC.

Of note for this clonotype: This may arise from a read error, as a much more abundant clone is one base away. Since no conserved phenylalanine or tryptophan closes the CDR3, a read error is the likely cause. The chain combines TRBV11-3 with TRBJ2-3, with 9 bases aligning to TRBD2. Germline V gives CDR1 SGHNT, CDR2 YENEEA. Losses at the gene ends were 4 bases for V and 1 base for J; bases not matched to a gene: 0. The CDR3 covers 14 residues. CDR3 sequence reads: CASSSSGGTDTQYL. The CDR3 region has the DNA TGTGCCAGCAGCTCTAGCGGGGGCACAGATACGCAGTATTTA.

This clonotype was found a few times. V and J are TRBV12-3 or TRBV12-4 and TRBJ2-1, with 7 nucleotides matching TRBD1. This CDR3 contains 16 residues. Trimming took 7 bases from V and 8 from J; bases not matched to a gene: 17. CDR3 nucleotide sequence: TGTGCCAGCATCCCCCACCCCACTGACAGGGCCCATGAGCAGTTCTTC. Its protein is CASIPHPTDRAHEQFF.

The rearrangement uses TRBV15 and TRBJ2-3, with D perhaps TRBD1 (6 bases). CDR1 is LNHNV and CDR2 is YYDKDF in the germline V gene (reference sequence). V lost 1 base and J 0 bases, leaving 11 bases between the germline ends. This CDR3 has 16 residues. CDR3 nucleotide sequence: TGTGCCACCAGCAGAGGACAGGAGCCTAGCACAGATACGCAGTATTTT. Protein product: CATSRGQEPSTDTQYF.

This chain links TRBV6-1 with TRBJ2-3, with 9 bases matching TRBD1. Looked up from germline, CDR1 is MNHNS and CDR2 is SASEGT. V lost 5 bases, J lost 3 bases, and 9 bases stayed unmatched. There are 16 residues in the CDR3. CDR3 in amino acids: CASSSIQGAGTDTQYF. As DNA, the CDR3 is TGTGCCAGCAGTTCGATACAGGGGGCCGGGACAGATACGCAGTATTTT.

This clonotype appeared a few times. The gene calls are TRBV15 and TRBJ2-7, with D tentatively TRBD1 or TRBD2 (6 bases each). The germline V gene encodes CDR1 LNHNV and CDR2 YYDKDF (reference sequence). This CDR3 comprises 16 residues. Trimming shortened V by 7 bases and J by 0 bases, and 19 bases separated the two germline ends. The CDR3, as DNA: TGTGCCACCAACATAGAGGGGGGCTGGAGCTCCTACGAGCAGTACTTC. Translating it yields CATNIEGGWSSYEQYF. The variable domain in full, with the rest retrieved from reference TRBV15 and TRBJ2-7, is DAMVIQNPRYQVTQFGKPVTLSCSQTLNHNVMYWYQQKSSQAPKLLFHYYDKDFNNEADTPDNFQSRRPNTSFCFLDIRSPGLGDTAMYLCATNIEGGWSSYEQYFGPGTRLTVT.

This clonotype was seen more than once but under ten times. This rearrangement joins TRBV15 to TRBJ1-1; D is unclear. The CDR3 sequence is 13 residues long. Germline V gene lookup returns CDR1 LNHNV and CDR2 YYDKDF (reference sequence). V was clipped by 0 bases and J by 5 bases, with 7 bases between them. CDR3 in DNA: TGTGCCACCAGCAGAGATCCGGAAACTGAAGCTTTCTTT. Translating it yields CATSRDPETEAFF.

This clonotype was counted many times. This chain links TRBV2 with TRBJ2-7, with D unclear. The CDR3 spans 13 residues. CDR1 is SNHLY and CDR2 is FYNNEI in the germline V gene. Trimming removed 4 bases at V and 0 bases at J, with 7 bases between. Here the CDR3 DNA reads TGTGCCAGCAGTGGGCAGACCTCCTACGAGCAGTACTTC. As protein: CASSGQTSYEQYF.

The chain joins TRBV11-1 to TRBJ2-1, with 7 bases matching TRBD2. The germline V gene has CDR1 SGHAT and CDR2 FQDESV (reference sequence). Trimming removed 1 base from V and 4 bases from J; junction bases left unmatched: 4. This CDR3 is built from 15 residues. As DNA, the CDR3 is TGTGCCAGCAGCTTAGTCGGGGGACTATACAATGAGCAGTTCTTC. Protein: CASSLVGGLYNEQFF.

The sample holds a few counts of this clonotype. This rearrangement joins TRBV6-2 or TRBV6-3 to TRBJ2-2, with TRBD1 as a possible D gene (5 bases). Germline CDR1 is MNHEY and CDR2 is SVGEGT. With 6 bases removed from V and 2 bases from J, the gap between germline ends came to 13 bases. The CDR3 is made up of 15 amino acids. The CDR3 coding sequence is TGTGCCAGCAGATACGGACACCACAACACCGGGGAGCTGTTTTTT. It specifies CASRYGHHNTGELFF.

The chain links TRBV5-5 to TRBJ1-5, with TRBD1 matching over 10 bases. In germline, CDR1 is SGHKS, CDR2 YYEKEE (reference sequence). The ends lost 4 bases at V and 6 bases at J; junction bases unmatched: 4. This CDR3 spans 14 amino acids. CDR3: CASSPGQGLQPQHF. The CDR3 DNA reads as TGTGCCAGCAGCCCGGGACAGGGGCTTCAGCCCCAGCATTTT.

The CDR3 DNA is TGTGCCAGCAGTTCATTGGGGGGGGCTGCCTACAATGAGCAGTTCTTC. This encodes CASSSLGGAAYNEQFF. J is TRBJ2-1 and V is TRBV9; tentative D call: TRBD2 (7 bases). Germline V gives CDR1 SGDLS, CDR2 YYNGEE. V was cut by 5 bases and J by 2 bases, with 17 bases left in between. The CDR3 is 16 residues long.

This clonotype was picked up many times. The gene calls are TRBV6-5 and TRBJ2-5, with 8 bases matching TRBD1. Looked up from germline, CDR1 is MNHEY and CDR2 is SVGAGI. V was pared by 4 bases and J by 5 bases, with 6 bases of the junction left unmatched. This CDR3 region has 14 residues. CDR3 sequence reads: CASSLDRVGETQYF. In nucleotides, the CDR3 is TGTGCCAGCAGTTTGGACAGGGTGGGTGAGACCCAGTACTTC.

This clonotype appeared a few times. The CDR3 nucleotides are TGTGCCAGCAGGGTAGCGGGGGGGGGAGATACGCAGTATTTT. Its protein product is CASRVAGGGDTQYF. V usage is TRBV12-3 or TRBV12-4 and J usage is TRBJ2-3; the match to TRBD2 covers 11 bases. The CDR3 spans 14 residues. Trimming removed 6 bases from V and 5 bases from J; junction bases left unmatched: 4.

This clonotype has only a few counts. This chain joins TRBV7-2 and TRBJ2-2; D possibly corresponds to TRBD2 (6 bases). Germline CDR1 SGHTA, CDR2 FQGNSA. The V end was cut by 0 bases, the J end by 4 bases, with 6 bases between. This CDR3 contains 14 residues. This CDR3 is CASSLARGTGELFF. CDR3 in DNA: TGTGCCAGCAGCTTAGCGCGGGGCACCGGGGAGCTGTTTTTT. Full variable domain (remainder filled in from reference TRBV7-2 and TRBJ2-2): GAGVSQSPSNKVTEKGKDVELRCDPISGHTALYWYRQSLGQGLEFLIYFQGNSAPDKSGLPSDRFSAERTGGSVSTLTIQRTQQEDSAVYLCASSLARGTGELFFGEGSRLTVL.

This clonotype was seen repeatedly, ten times or more. The V gene is TRBV7-2, the J gene TRBJ1-2; D unclear. In germline, CDR1 is SGHTA, CDR2 FQGNSA. This CDR3 has 14 amino acids. The V gene lost 0 bases and the J gene lost 8 bases, with 13 bases spanning the gap. The CDR3 nucleotides read TGTGCCAGCAGCTTAGCGATCCCGGTGAACGGCTACACCTTC. Translating gives CASSLAIPVNGYTF.

The gene calls are TRBV5-5 and TRBJ2-5; D not certain. V lost 2 bases, J lost 5 bases, and 16 bases lay in between. Looked up from germline, CDR1 is SGHKS and CDR2 is YYEKEE (reference sequence). There are 15 residues in the CDR3. The CDR3 loop reads CASSLRQSLRETQYF. The CDR3 nucleotides are TGTGCCAGCAGCTTAAGGCAGTCCCTAAGGGAGACCCAGTACTTC.

This clonotype was picked up many times. The chain employs TRBV6-2 or TRBV6-3 and TRBJ2-4; 8 nucleotides align to TRBD1. The germline V gene encodes CDR1 MNHEY and CDR2 SVGEGT. The CDR3 sequence is 13 residues long. V lost 5 bases, J lost 11 bases, and 8 bases stayed unmatched. Written as DNA, the CDR3 is TGTGCCAGCAGTCCCGAGACAGGGGATCTTCAGTACTTC. It is translated as CASSPETGDLQYF.

The chain carries TRBV4-3 and TRBJ2-1; 10 bases match TRBD1. The CDR3 covers 16 residues. The trim removed 1 base at V and 1 base at J, leaving 1 base unmatched. Germline CDR1 LGHNA, CDR2 YSLEER. CDR3 region: CASSQGTGGSYNEQFF. As DNA, the CDR3 is TGCGCCAGCAGCCAAGGGACAGGGGGGTCCTACAATGAGCAGTTCTTC.

Ten or more counts support this clonotype. The V and J genes are TRBV7-2 and TRBJ2-7; tentatively, D is TRBD1 or TRBD2 (5 bases each). The CDR3 extends over 14 amino acids. V lost 6 bases and J lost 2, with 14 bases in between. CDR1 is SGHTA and CDR2 is FQGNSA in the germline V gene. CDR3 sequence reads: CASRGGRVPYEQYF. Here the CDR3 DNA reads TGTGCCAGCAGAGGAGGCAGGGTACCCTACGAGCAGTACTTC.

This sequence joins TRBV6-6 and TRBJ2-4; 8 bases match TRBD1. This CDR3 is built from 16 residues. Germline V lookup: CDR1 MNHNY, CDR2 SVGAGI (reference sequence). V trimming: 8 bases; J trimming: 8 bases; junction bases outside the gene matches: 17. CDR3 region: CASAQVLGGTGDIQYF. CDR3 DNA sequence: TGTGCCAGCGCCCAGGTTTTGGGCGGGACAGGAGACATTCAGTACTTC.

The chain recombines TRBV12-3 or TRBV12-4 with TRBJ1-1; TRBD1 agrees at 7 bases. The CDR3 loop spans 16 amino acids. With 6 bases clipped from V and 1 base from J, the junction kept 11 bases outside the gene matches. CDR3 in amino acids: CASRKGQVLGNTEAFF. CDR3 coding DNA: TGTGCCAGCAGAAAAGGACAGGTCCTAGGGAACACTGAAGCTTTCTTT.

This rearrangement joins TRBV6-5 to TRBJ2-7; no definite D call. The germline V and J ends were trimmed by 5 bases and 0 bases, with 14 bases remaining between them. Per germline, CDR1 MNHEY and CDR2 SVGAGI. This CDR3 has 15 residues. In DNA form, the CDR3 reads TGTGCCAGCAGTGAAGTTCTGGGAAGCTCCTACGAGCAGTACTTC. This gives the protein CASSEVLGSSYEQYF.

This clonotype was picked up many times. The chain links TRBV7-2 to TRBJ2-5; the D is unclear. Germline CDR1 and CDR2: SGHTA and FQGNSA. The V end lost 5 bases, the J end lost 1 base, and 8 bases lay between the germline ends. The CDR3 is 13 amino acids. The CDR3 DNA sequence: TGTGCCAGCAGCAAGAAGATCCAAGAGACCCAGTACTTC. Amino acid sequence: CASSKKIQETQYF.

This clonotype was observed a handful of times. V is TRBV7-3 and J is TRBJ2-2, with 10 bases fitting TRBD2. V lost 5 bases, J lost 4 bases, and 16 bases stayed unmatched. Per the germline V gene, CDR1 is SGHTA and CDR2 is FQGTGA. CDR3 size: 19 residues. CDR3 region: CASSAFRGLSGGFTGELFF. The CDR3 DNA follows: TGTGCCAGCAGCGCCTTTCGGGGACTTAGCGGGGGGTTCACCGGGGAGCTGTTTTTT.

This clonotype showed up just once. The rearrangement uses TRBV24-1 and TRBJ1-1; no firm D call. Deletions cut 2 bases from V and 2 bases from J, with 11 bases between. The CDR3 runs to 15 residues. Germline lookup yields CDR1 KGHDR and CDR2 SFDVKD. CDR3 protein: CATSDSGRENTEAFF. Written as DNA, the CDR3 is TGTGCCACCAGTGATTCTGGGCGGGAAAACACTGAAGCTTTCTTT.